This T cell receptor (beta chain) derives from a study of cytomegalovirus exposure and HLA in healthy donors. The CDR3 is 14 amino acids. From germline, CDR1 is PRHDT and CDR2 FYEKMQ (reference sequence). The ends lost 8 bases at V and 6 bases at J; junction bases unmatched: 11. TCRdb's copy holds only in-frame clones and misses some; the assay was immunoSEQ multiplex PCR. The table lists approximately 170,000 clones, about 90% of them singletons. The specimen was PBMCs. The receptor comes from a woman aged 18-35 years in good health and CMV-seropositive. The genes are TRBV13 and TRBJ2-3, with TRBD2 identical over 7 bases. CDR3 region: CASSRREGRDTQYF. In nucleotides, the CDR3 is TGTGCCAGCTCCCGAAGGGAGGGACGGGATACGCAGTATTTT. The entire variable domain, with the rest obtained from reference TRBV13 and TRBJ2-3, is as follows: AAGVIQSPRHLIKEKRETATLKCYPIPRHDTVYWYQQGPGQDPQFLISFYEKMQSDKGSIPDRFSAQQFSDYHSELNMSSLELGDSALYFCASSRREGRDTQYFGPGTRLTVL.